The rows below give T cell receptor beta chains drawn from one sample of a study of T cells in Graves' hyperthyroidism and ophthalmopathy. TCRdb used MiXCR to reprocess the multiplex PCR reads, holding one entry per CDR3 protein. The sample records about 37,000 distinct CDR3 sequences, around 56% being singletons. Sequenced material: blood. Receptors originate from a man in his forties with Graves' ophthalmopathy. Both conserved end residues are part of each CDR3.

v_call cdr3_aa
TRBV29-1 CSVDGGYGYTF
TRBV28 CASSLRLAGYEQFF
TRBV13 CASSSGGTGGLFF
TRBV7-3 CASSLGTVETQYF
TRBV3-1 CASSQGGEKLFF
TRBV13 CASSYRQGASGELFF
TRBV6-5 CASSPDRGLYEQYF
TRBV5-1 CASSPGGADYTF
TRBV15 CATSSDLNYGYTF
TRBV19 CASSIDYQPQHF
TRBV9 CASSVARSYNEQFF
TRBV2 CASRRGYEQYF
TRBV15 CATSREAGGHNEQFF
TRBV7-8 CASSESYLNAEAFF
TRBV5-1 CASSSRGRAGDNEQFF
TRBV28 CASRLTGEDTQYF
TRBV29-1 CSATQTTNEKLFF
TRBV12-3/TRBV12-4 CASTRLPGGQFF
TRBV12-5 CASGPTQYF
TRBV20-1 CSARVKGQPQHF
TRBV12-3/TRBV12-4 CASSPSGISTGELFF
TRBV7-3 CASSQTGRSKAEAFF
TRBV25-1 CATRLGGSYGQYF
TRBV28 CASSFPTNTEAFF
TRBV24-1 CATSDAGGGGINEQFF
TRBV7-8 CASSEGGHQPQHF
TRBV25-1 CARLAGTSYNEQFF
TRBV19 CASRFFPQGRNEKLFF
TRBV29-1 CSVERTESYEQYF
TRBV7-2 CASSLAGGQAYEQYF
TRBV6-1 CASTVRNSPLHF
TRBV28 CASSLSRGRKEAFF
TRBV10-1 CASSEGTHQPQHF
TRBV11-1 CASRGGRVADTQYF
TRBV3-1 CASSQPGQGNYYGYTF
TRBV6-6 CASRDRGDTDTQYF
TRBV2 CASSEESWEGLDNEQFF
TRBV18 CASYQQGFTEAFF
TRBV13 CASSLRGAGETQYF
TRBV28 CASSQWDGLYGYTF
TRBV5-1 CASSSNSGRGSDTQYF
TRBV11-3 CASSLGIRGRGRDTEAFF
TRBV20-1 CSARDIGQDTWYGYTF
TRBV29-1 CSVERGYEQYF
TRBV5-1 CASSAGTEAVF
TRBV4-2 CASSQDLGSGETQYF
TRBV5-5 CASSFLAVNEQFF
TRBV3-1 CASSQTTSSGNTIYF
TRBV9 CASSATSGSSNEQYF
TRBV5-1 CASSRGQDTEKLFF
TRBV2 CASGGTSGRWVNTGELFF
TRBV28 CASSLEATYEQYF
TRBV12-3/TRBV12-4 CASSAGVGYGYTF